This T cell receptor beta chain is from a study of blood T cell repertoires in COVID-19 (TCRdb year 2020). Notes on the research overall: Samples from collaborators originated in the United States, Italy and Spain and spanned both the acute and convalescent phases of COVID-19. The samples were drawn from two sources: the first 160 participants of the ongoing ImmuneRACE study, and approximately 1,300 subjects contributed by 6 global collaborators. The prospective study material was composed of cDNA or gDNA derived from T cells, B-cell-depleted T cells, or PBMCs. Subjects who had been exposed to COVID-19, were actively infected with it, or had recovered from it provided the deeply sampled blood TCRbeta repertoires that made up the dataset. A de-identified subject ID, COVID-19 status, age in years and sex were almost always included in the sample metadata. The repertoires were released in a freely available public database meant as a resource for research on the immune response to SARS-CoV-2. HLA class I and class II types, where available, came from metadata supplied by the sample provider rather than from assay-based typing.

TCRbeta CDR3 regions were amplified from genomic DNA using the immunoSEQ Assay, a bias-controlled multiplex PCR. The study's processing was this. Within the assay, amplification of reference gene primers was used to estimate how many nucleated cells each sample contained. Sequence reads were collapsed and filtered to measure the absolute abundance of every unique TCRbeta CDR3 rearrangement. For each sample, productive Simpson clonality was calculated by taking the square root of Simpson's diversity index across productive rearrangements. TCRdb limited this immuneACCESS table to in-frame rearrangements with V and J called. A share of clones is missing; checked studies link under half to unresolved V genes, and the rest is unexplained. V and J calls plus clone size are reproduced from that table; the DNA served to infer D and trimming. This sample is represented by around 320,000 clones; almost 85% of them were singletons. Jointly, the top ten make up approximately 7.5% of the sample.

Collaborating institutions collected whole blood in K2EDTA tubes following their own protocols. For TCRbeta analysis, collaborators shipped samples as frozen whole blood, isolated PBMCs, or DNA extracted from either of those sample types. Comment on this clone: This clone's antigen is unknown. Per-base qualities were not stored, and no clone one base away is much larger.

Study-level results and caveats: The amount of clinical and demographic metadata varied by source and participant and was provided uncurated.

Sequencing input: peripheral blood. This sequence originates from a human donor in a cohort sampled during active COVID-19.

The CDR3 loop reads CASSDAGGYNEQFF. The bases read TGTGCCAGCAGTGACGCGGGGGGCTACAATGAGCAGTTCTTC. Recombination linked TRBV2 to TRBJ2-1; a stretch of 8 junction bases matches TRBD2. The germline V end is reduced by 3 bases and the J end by 3 bases; junction bases left unmatched: 1. CDR1 and CDR2, looked up from the germline V gene, are SNHLY and FYNNEI. The cysteine opens and the phenylalanine closes a CDR3 of 14 amino acids. The only DNA kept is the CDR3, 42 bases in frame from the first base.